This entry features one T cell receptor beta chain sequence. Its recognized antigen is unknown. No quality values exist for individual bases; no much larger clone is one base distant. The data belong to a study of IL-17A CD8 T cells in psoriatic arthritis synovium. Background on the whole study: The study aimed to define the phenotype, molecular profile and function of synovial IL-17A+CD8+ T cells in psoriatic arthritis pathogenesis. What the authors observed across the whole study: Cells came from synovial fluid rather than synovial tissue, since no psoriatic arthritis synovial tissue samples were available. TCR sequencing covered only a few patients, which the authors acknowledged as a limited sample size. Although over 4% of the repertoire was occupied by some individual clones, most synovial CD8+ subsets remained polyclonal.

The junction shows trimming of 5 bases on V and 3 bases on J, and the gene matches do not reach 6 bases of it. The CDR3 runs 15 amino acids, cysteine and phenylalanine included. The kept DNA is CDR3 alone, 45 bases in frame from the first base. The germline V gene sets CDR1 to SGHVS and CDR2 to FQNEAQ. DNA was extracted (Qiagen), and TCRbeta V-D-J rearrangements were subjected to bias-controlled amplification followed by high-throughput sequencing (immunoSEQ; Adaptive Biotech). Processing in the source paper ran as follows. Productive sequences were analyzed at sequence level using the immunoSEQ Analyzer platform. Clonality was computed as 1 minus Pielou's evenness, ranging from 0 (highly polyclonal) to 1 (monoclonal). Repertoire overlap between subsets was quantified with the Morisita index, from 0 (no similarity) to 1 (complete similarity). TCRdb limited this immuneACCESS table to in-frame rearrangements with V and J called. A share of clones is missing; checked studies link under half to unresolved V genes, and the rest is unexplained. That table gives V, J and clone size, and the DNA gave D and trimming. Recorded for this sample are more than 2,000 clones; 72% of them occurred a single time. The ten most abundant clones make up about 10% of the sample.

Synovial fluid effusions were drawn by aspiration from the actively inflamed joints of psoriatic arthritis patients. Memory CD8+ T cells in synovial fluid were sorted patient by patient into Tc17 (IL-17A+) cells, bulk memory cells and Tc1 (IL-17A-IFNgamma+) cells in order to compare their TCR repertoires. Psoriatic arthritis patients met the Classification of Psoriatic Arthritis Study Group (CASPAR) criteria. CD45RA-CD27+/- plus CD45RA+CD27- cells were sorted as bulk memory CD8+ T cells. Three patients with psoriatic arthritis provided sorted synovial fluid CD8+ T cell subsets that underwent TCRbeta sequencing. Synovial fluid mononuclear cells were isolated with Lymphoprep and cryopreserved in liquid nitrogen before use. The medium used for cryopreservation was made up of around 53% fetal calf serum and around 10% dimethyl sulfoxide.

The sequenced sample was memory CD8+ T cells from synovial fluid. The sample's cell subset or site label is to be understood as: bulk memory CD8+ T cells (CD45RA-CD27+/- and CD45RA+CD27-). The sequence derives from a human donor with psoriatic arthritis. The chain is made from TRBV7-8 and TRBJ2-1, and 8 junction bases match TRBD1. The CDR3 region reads CASSPGQGVYNEQFF. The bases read TGTGCCAGCAGCCCAGGACAGGGAGTCTACAATGAGCAGTTCTTC.